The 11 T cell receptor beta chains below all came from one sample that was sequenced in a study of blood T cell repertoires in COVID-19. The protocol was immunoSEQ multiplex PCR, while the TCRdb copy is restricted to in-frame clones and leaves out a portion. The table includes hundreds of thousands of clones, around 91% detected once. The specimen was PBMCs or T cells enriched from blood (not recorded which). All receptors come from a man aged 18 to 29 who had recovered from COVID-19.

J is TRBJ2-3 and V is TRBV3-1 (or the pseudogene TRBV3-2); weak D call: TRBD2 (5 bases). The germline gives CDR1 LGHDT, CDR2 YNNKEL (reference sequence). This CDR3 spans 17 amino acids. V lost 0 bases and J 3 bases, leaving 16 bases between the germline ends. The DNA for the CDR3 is TGTGCCAGCAGCCAAGATCAGAGGGTAGTGAGAACAGATACGCAGTATTTT. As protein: CASSQDQRVVRTDTQYF.

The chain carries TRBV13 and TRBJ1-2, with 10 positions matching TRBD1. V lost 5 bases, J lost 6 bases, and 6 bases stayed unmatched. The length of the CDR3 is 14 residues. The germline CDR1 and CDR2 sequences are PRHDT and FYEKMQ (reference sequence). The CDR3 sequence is CASSTRQGANGYTF. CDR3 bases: TGTGCCAGCAGCACCCGACAGGGGGCGAATGGCTACACCTTC.

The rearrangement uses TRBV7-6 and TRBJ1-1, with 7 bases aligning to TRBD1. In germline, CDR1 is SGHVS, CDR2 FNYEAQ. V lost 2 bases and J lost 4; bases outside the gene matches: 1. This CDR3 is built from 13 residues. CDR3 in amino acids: CASSLTGVTEAFF. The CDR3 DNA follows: TGTGCCAGCAGCTTAACAGGGGTCACTGAAGCTTTCTTT. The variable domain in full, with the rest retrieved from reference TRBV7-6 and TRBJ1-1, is GAGVSQSPRYKVTKRGQDVALRCDPISGHVSLYWYRQALGQGPEFLTYFNYEAQQDKSGLPNDRFSAERPEGSISTLTIQRTEQRDSAMYRCASSLTGVTEAFFGQGTRLTVV.

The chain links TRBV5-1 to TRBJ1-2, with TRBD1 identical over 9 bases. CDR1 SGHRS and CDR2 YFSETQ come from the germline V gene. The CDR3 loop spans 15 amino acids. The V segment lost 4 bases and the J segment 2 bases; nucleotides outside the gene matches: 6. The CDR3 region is CASSTTGTGNYGYTF. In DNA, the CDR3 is TGCGCCAGCAGCACAACCGGGACAGGGAACTATGGCTACACCTTC. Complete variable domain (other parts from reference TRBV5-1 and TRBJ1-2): KAGVTQTPRYLIKTRGQQVTLSCSPISGHRSVSWYQQTPGQGLQFLFEYFSETQRNKGNFPGRFSGRQFSNSRSEMNVSTLELGDSALYLCASSTTGTGNYGYTFGSGTRLTVV.

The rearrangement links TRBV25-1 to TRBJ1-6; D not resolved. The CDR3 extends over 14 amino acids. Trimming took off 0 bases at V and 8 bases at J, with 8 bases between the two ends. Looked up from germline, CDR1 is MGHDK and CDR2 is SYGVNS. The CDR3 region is CASSEYHRDSPLHF. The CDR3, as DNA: TGTGCCAGCAGTGAATATCATCGGGATTCACCCCTCCACTTT.

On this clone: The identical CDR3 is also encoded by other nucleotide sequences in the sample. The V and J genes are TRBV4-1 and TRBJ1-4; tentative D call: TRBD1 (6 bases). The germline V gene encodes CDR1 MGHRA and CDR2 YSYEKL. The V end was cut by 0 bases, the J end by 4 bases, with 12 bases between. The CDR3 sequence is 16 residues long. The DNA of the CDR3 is TGCGCCAGCAGCCAAGATCGGGGGGCCGTTAATGAAAAACTGTTTTTT. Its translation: CASSQDRGAVNEKLFF.

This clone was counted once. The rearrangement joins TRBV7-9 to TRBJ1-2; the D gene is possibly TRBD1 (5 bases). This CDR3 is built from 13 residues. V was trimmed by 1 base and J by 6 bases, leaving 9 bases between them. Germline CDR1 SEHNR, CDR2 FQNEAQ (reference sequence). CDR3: CASSLEGKNGYTF. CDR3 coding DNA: TGTGCCAGCAGCTTAGAGGGGAAGAATGGCTACACCTTC.

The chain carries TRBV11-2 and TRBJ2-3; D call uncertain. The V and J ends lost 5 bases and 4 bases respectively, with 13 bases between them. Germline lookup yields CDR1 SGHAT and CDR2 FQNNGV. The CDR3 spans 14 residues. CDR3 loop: CASSPSRSADTQYF. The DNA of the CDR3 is TGTGCCAGCAGCCCCTCTCGGTCGGCAGATACGCAGTATTTT.

For the CDR3, the DNA is TGTGCCAGCTCACCGAACAGGGGCGTCACTGAAGCTTTCTTT. Protein sequence: CASSPNRGVTEAFF. The chain links TRBV18 to TRBJ1-1; 7 bases are a match to TRBD1. The germline V gene encodes CDR1 KGHSH and CDR2 LQKENI. This CDR3 is 14 amino acids long. Germline trimming cut 3 bases from V and 4 bases from J; bases unmatched to any gene: 5.

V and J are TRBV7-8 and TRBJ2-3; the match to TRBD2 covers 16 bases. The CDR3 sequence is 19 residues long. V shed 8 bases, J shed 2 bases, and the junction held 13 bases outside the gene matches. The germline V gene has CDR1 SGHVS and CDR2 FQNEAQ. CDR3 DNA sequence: TGTGCCAGCGTTAAGGGACTAGCGGGAGGGAATCGGCACACAGATACGCAGTATTTT. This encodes CASVKGLAGGNRHTDTQYF.

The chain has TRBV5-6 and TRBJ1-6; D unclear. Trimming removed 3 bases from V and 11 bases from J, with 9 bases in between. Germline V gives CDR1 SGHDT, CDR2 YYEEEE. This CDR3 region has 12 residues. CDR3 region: CASSYGGPPLHF. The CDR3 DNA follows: TGTGCCAGCAGCTACGGCGGGCCACCCCTCCACTTT. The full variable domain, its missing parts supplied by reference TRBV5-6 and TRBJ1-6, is DAGVTQSPTHLIKTRGQQVTLRCSPKSGHDTVSWYQQALGQGPQFIFQYYEEEERQRGNFPDRFSGHQFPNYSSELNVNALLLGDSALYLCASSYGGPPLHFGNGTRLTVT.